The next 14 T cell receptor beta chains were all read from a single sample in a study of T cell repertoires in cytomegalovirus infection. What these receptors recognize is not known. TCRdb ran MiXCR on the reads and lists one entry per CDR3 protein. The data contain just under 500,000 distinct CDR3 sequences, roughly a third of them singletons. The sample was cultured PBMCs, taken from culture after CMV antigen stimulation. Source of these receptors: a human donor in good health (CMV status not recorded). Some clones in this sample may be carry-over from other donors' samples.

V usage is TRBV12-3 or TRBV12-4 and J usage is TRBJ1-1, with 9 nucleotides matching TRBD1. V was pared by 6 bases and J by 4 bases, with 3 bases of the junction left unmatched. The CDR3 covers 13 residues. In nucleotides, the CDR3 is TGTGCCAGCAGAATGGGACAGGGCACTGAAGCTTTCTTT. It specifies CASRMGQGTEAFF.

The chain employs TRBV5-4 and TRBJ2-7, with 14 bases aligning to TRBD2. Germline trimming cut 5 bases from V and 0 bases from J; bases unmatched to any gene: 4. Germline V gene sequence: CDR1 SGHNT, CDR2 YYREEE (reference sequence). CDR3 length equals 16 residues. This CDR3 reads CASSSGTSGSSYEQYV. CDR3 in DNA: TGTGCCAGCAGTTCTGGGACTAGCGGGAGCTCCTACGAGCAGTACGTC.

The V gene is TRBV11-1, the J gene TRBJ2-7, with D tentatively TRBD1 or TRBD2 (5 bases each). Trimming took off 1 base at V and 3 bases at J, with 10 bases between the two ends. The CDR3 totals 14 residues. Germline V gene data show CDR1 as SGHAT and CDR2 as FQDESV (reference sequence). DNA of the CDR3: TGTGCCAGCAGCTTAGGGGGGATCAGCTACGAGCAGTACTTC. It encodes CASSLGGISYEQYF.

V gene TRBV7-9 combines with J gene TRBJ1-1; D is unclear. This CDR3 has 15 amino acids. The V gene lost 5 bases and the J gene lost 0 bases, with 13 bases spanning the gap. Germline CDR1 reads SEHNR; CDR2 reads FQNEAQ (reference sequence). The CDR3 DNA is TGTGCCAGCAGCGACGCCGGGAGCCTGAACACTGAAGCTTTCTTT. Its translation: CASSDAGSLNTEAFF.

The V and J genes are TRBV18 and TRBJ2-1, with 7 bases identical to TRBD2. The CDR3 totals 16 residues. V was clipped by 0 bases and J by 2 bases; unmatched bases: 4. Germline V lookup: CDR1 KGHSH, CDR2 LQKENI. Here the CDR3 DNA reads TGTGCCAGCTCACCACCGCTAGCGGCAGCCTACAATGAGCAGTTCTTC. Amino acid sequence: CASSPPLAAAYNEQFF.

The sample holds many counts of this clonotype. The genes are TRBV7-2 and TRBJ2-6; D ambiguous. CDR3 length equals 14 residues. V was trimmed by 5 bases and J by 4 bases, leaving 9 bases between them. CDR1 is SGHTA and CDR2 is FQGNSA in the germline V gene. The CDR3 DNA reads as TGTGCCAGCAGCCGACTCTGGGGGGCCAACGTCCTGACTTTC. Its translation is CASSRLWGANVLTF.

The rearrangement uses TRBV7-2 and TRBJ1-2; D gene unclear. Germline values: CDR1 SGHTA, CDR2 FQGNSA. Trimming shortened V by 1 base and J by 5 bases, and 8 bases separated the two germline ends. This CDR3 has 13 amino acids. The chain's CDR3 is CASSLEEVYGYTF. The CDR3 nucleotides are TGTGCCAGCAGCTTAGAGGAGGTTTATGGCTACACCTTC. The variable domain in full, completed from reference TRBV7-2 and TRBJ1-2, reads GAGVSQSPSNKVTEKGKDVELRCDPISGHTALYWYRQSLGQGLEFLIYFQGNSAPDKSGLPSDRFSAERTGGSVSTLTIQRTQQEDSAVYLCASSLEEVYGYTFGSGTRLTVV.

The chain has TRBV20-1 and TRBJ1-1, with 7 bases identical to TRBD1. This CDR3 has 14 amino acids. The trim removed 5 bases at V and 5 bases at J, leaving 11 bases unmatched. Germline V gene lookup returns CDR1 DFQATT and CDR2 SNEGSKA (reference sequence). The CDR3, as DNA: TGCAGTGCTGTGCTAACAGGGGAATCAACTGAAGCTTTCTTT. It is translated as CSAVLTGESTEAFF.

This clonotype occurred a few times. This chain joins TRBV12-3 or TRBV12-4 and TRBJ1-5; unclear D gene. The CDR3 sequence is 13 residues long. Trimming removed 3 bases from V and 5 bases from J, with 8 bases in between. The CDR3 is CASSLLTDQPQHF. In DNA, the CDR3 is TGTGCCAGCAGTTTGTTGACCGATCAGCCCCAGCATTTT.

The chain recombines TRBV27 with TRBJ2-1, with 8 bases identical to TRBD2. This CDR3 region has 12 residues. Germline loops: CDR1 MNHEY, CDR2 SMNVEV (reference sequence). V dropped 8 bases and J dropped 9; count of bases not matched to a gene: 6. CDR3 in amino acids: CASHNRGGEQFF. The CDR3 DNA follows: TGTGCCAGCCATAACCGGGGGGGTGAGCAGTTCTTC.

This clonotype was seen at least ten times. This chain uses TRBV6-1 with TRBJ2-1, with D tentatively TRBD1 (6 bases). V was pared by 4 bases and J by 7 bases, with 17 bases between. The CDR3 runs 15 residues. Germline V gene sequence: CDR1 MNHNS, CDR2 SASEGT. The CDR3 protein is CASSATGIGMNEQFF. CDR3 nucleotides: TGTGCCAGCAGTGCGACAGGTATAGGAATGAATGAGCAGTTCTTC.

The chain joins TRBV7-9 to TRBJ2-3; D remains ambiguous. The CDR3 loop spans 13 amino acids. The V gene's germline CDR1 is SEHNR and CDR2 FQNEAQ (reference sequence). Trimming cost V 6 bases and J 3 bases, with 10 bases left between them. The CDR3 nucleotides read TGTGCCAGCAGTGTTGAGGCAACAGATACGCAGTATTTT. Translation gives CASSVEATDTQYF.

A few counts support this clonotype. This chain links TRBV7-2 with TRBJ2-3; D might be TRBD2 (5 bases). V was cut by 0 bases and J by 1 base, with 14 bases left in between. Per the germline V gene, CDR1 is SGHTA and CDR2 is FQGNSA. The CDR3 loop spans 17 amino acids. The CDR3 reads CASSLALKRSRTDTQYF. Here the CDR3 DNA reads TGTGCCAGCAGCTTAGCGCTAAAGCGGTCTCGCACAGATACGCAGTATTTT. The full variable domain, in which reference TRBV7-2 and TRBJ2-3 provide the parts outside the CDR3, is GAGVSQSPSNKVTEKGKDVELRCDPISGHTALYWYRQSLGQGLEFLIYFQGNSAPDKSGLPSDRFSAERTGGSVSTLTIQRTQQEDSAVYLCASSLALKRSRTDTQYFGPGTRLTVL.

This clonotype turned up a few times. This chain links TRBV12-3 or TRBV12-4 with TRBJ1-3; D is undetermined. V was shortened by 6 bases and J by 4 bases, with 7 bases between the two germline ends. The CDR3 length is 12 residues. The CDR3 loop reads CASSSGGNTIYF. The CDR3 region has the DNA TGTGCCAGCAGCTCGGGAGGAAACACCATATATTTT.